The 11 T cell receptor beta chains below all came from one sample that was sequenced in a study of blood T cell repertoires in COVID-19. Data came from immunoSEQ multiplex PCR; TCRdb stores just in-frame clones and leaves some out. The table lists 250,000 to 350,000 clones, less than 85% of them singletons. Sample: peripheral blood. These receptors came from a human donor with COVID-19, enrolled during active disease. The donor label of this sample is uncertain.

V is TRBV5-6 and J is TRBJ1-6, with D perhaps matching TRBD1 (6 bases). CDR1 is SGHDT, CDR2 YYEEEE, per germline. The CDR3 sequence is 15 residues long. The germline V and J ends were trimmed by 4 bases and 9 bases, with 17 bases remaining between them. In nucleotides, the CDR3 is TGTGCCAGCAGCCTGACGGACAGAACAATTTCACCCCTCCACTTT. The encoded protein is CASSLTDRTISPLHF.

The gene calls are TRBV6-2 or TRBV6-3 and TRBJ2-3; no clear D gene. The V gene lost 2 bases and the J gene lost 0 bases, with 6 bases spanning the gap. CDR3 length: 14 residues. Germline V gene lookup returns CDR1 MNHEY and CDR2 SVGEGT. The CDR3 loop reads CASSYGRSTDTQYF. The CDR3 bases are TGTGCCAGCAGTTACGGCAGGAGCACAGATACGCAGTATTTT.

This chain connects TRBV2 to TRBJ1-4; D might be TRBD1 (5 bases). This CDR3 region has 15 residues. With 1 base removed from V and 7 bases from J, the gap between germline ends came to 13 bases. CDR1 and CDR2 (germline): SNHLY, FYNNEI. CDR3 DNA sequence: TGTGCCAGCAGTGAAGTGTCAGGGTACGGTGAAAAACTGTTTTTT. Amino acid sequence: CASSEVSGYGEKLFF. Using reference TRBV2 and TRBJ1-4 for the parts outside the CDR3, the full variable domain is EPEVTQTPSHQVTQMGQEVILRCVPISNHLYFYWYRQILGQKVEFLVSFYNNEISEKSEIFDDQFSVERPDGSNFTLKIRSTKLEDSAMYFCASSEVSGYGEKLFFGSGTQLSVL.

The rearrangement links TRBV2 to TRBJ2-3; no clear D. Between the trimmed V and J ends, which lost 5 bases and 5 bases, there was a span of 2 bases. CDR1 SNHLY and CDR2 FYNNEI come from the germline V gene. CDR3 length: 10 residues. CDR3 sequence: CASSLDTQYF. CDR3 DNA sequence: TGTGCCAGCAGTCTAGATACGCAGTATTTT.

The chain employs TRBV30 and TRBJ2-1; TRBD2 might be the D (6 bases). There are 14 residues in the CDR3. The V end was cut by 3 bases, the J end by 0 bases, with 9 bases between. Looked up from germline, CDR1 is GTSNPN and CDR2 is SVGIG (reference sequence). Here the CDR3 reads CAWSLGGSYNEQFF. The DNA of the CDR3 is TGTGCCTGGAGCTTGGGGGGCTCCTACAATGAGCAGTTCTTC.

The rearrangement uses TRBV27 and TRBJ2-7; 11 positions agree with TRBD2. CDR1 and CDR2 (germline): MNHEY, SMNVEV (reference sequence). The CDR3 runs 15 residues. Germline trimming cut 7 bases from V and 7 bases from J; bases unmatched to any gene: 12. This CDR3 is CASTVSGRAMGEQYF. CDR3 sequence (DNA): TGTGCCAGCACCGTTAGCGGGAGGGCAATGGGGGAGCAGTACTTC.

This clone has a handful of counts. This rearrangement joins TRBV27 to TRBJ2-5; D may be TRBD2 (6 bases). V lost 3 bases, J lost 5 bases, and 10 bases lay in between. Looked up from germline, CDR1 is MNHEY and CDR2 is SMNVEV (reference sequence). This CDR3 comprises 13 residues. CDR3 nucleotides: TGTGCCAGCAGTTTGGGGGGACCCGAGACCCAGTACTTC. As protein: CASSLGGPETQYF.

This chain connects TRBV2 to TRBJ1-1; 7 nucleotides match TRBD1. V lost 8 bases, J lost 0 bases, and 12 bases stayed unmatched. Germline loops: CDR1 SNHLY, CDR2 FYNNEI. The CDR3 spans 16 residues. The CDR3 DNA reads as TGTGCCAGCCTAAGGGGACAGCTTCGGATGAACACTGAAGCTTTCTTT. Protein: CASLRGQLRMNTEAFF.

This rearrangement joins TRBV11-3 to TRBJ2-1; D perhaps matches TRBD2 (6 bases). Germline-derived CDR1 and CDR2 are SGHNT and YENEEA. V lost 5 bases, J lost 10 bases, and 15 bases lay in between. The CDR3 is made up of 13 amino acids. This CDR3 reads CASSPRGGGEQFF. CDR3 nucleotide sequence: TGTGCCAGCAGCCCCCGGGGAGGCGGGGAGCAGTTCTTC. The entire variable domain, with the rest obtained from reference TRBV11-3 and TRBJ2-1, is as follows: EAGVVQSPRYKIIEKKQPVAFWCNPISGHNTLYWYLQNLGQGPELLIRYENEEAVDDSQLPKDRFSAERLKGVDSTLKIQPAELGDSAVYLCASSPRGGGEQFFGPGTRLTVL.

This clone was observed a single time. V is TRBV10-3 and J is TRBJ1-3, with 7 bases aligning to TRBD1. This CDR3 has 15 residues. Germline V gene lookup returns CDR1 ENHRY and CDR2 SYGVKD. V shed 0 bases, J shed 4 bases, and the junction held 3 bases outside the gene matches. This CDR3 reads CAISESQGVGNTIYF. The CDR3, as DNA: TGTGCCATCAGTGAGTCCCAGGGGGTCGGAAACACCATATATTTT.

V and J are TRBV9 and TRBJ1-3, with 7 bases aligning to TRBD1. The CDR3 loop spans 17 amino acids. J gave up 1 base and V 4 bases, and 11 bases lay outside the gene matches. The germline V gene has CDR1 SGDLS and CDR2 YYNGEE. The CDR3 loop reads CASSPRTGFQSGNTIYF. CDR3 nucleotides: TGTGCCAGCAGCCCACGGACAGGTTTCCAATCTGGAAACACCATATATTTT.